This T cell receptor beta chain derives from a study of shared clonotypes between healthy human individuals. Produced via immunoSEQ multiplex PCR; TCRdb's table is partial and in-frame only. Seen here are hundreds of thousands of clones, 95% to 97% observed once, and the top ten hold approximately 0.062%. Sequencing was done on a sample of naive CD4+ T cells sorted from blood. The sample's subset: CD45RA+ positively selected. This clonotype originated in a woman aged 25 to 39 in good health.

The CDR3 loop is CASSSLTGASYTF. In nucleotides, the CDR3 is TGTGCCAGCAGCTCGCTGACCGGGGCCAGCTACACCTTC. The V gene is TRBV7-2, the J gene TRBJ1-2; weak D call: TRBD1 (5 bases). Germline CDR1 and CDR2: SGHTA and FQGNSA. The CDR3 extends over 13 amino acids. V shed 4 bases and J shed 9 bases, with 15 bases lying between them. The complete variable domain, with remaining parts taken from reference TRBV7-2 and TRBJ1-2, reads GAGVSQSPSNKVTEKGKDVELRCDPISGHTALYWYRQSLGQGLEFLIYFQGNSAPDKSGLPSDRFSAERTGGSVSTLTIQRTQQEDSAVYLCASSSLTGASYTFGSGTRLTVV.